Detailed here is one T cell receptor beta chain. Its antigen is undetermined. This sample stems from a study of type 1 and type 2 diabetes patients. The wider study: Participants included type 1 and type 2 diabetes patients plus nondiabetic controls.

PCR was run on genomic DNA. The TCR beta CDR3 region was amplified using 30 forward and 13 reverse primers. TCRdb re-derived calls from the multiplex PCR reads in MiXCR, one entry per CDR3 protein. The table lists around 300,000 distinct CDR3 sequences, around 50% of them singletons, with about 13% in the top ten. Findings and caveats of the study: In type 2 diabetes, highly-expanded CD4+ clones took a median about 3.9% of reads. Type 1 diabetes repertoires were significantly less diverse than type 2 diabetes ones. Age and gender were not matched between study groups.

The clonotype comes from a man between 18 and 35 years old with type 2 diabetes. The sample comprised peripheral blood mononuclear cells (PBMCs).

CDR3 amino acids: CASSRQSYGYTF. The CDR3 DNA sequence: TGTGCCAGCAGTCGCCAGAGCTATGGCTACACCTTC. The chain couples TRBV2 to TRBJ1-2; D unresolved. Germline values: CDR1 SNHLY, CDR2 FYNNEI. CDR3 length equals 12 residues. The germline V and J ends were trimmed by 5 bases and 4 bases, with 8 bases remaining between them.